The clone carrying this TCR beta chain was seen only a few times. Its antigen is undetermined. The data were obtained in a study of shared clonotypes between healthy human individuals. General study points: Incomplete sequencing of sorted subsets was indicated by rarefaction despite large depth.

The V end was cut by 9 bases, the J end by 6 bases, with 15 bases between. CDR3 length: 12 residues. Germline CDR1 reads MDHEN; CDR2 reads SYDVKM. Some clones are missing from TCRdb's copy, which holds only in-frame ones; the method was immunoSEQ multiplex PCR. The sample carries approximately 980,000 clones, approximately 76% recorded once. The receptor comes from a man aged 18 to 30 in good health. The chain recombines TRBV28 with TRBJ2-7, with D perhaps TRBD2 (5 bases). What was sequenced was memory CD4+ T cells sorted from blood. Specified subset: CD45RA-negative fraction. CDR3 coding DNA: TGTGCCAGTGGAACAGAGGGTCGCGAGCAGTACTTC. Its protein is CASGTEGREQYF.